The rows below give T cell receptor beta chains drawn from one sample of a study of T cell repertoires in cytomegalovirus infection. Each CDR3 protein is one row after TCRdb ran MiXCR on the reads. The table includes under 850,000 distinct CDR3 sequences, 30% to 35% detected once. Antigen specificity for these receptors is unknown. The sequencing here drew on cultured PBMCs, taken from culture after CMV antigen stimulation. The origin of the receptors is a human donor in good health (CMV status not recorded). Some clones in this sample may be carry-over from other donors' samples. CDR3s include the opening cysteine and the closing phenylalanine or tryptophan. The D gene is left open where the match is weak. Rows may omit the clone size; those that give it use once, few, many or a size class.

clone size | J gene | D gene | V gene | CDR3 protein | CDR3 DNA
many | TRBJ2-3 | - | TRBV7-8 | CASSLRGRDRTDTQYF | TGTGCCAGCAGCTTAAGGGGCAGGGACCGCACAGATACGCAGTATTTT
few | TRBJ2-2 | - | TRBV7-9 | CASSSDEAGGELFF | TGTGCCAGCAGCTCAGACGAGGCTGGCGGGGAGCTGTTTTTT
- | TRBJ2-7 | - | TRBV6-5 | CASGTPFGEQYF | TGTGCCTCAGGGACCCCCTTCGGCGAGCAGTACTTC
- | TRBJ2-7 | TRBD2 | TRBV20-1 | CSASLVAGGPREQYF | TGCAGTGCTAGTTTGGTAGCGGGAGGGCCTCGTGAGCAGTACTTC
- | TRBJ2-3 | TRBD2 | TRBV6-1 | CASSEVWSSGGSTDTQYF | TGTGCCAGCAGTGAAGTTTGGTCGAGCGGGGGAAGCACAGATACGCAGTATTTT
- | TRBJ2-5 | TRBD2 | TRBV10-3 | CAISDLAGSETQYF | TGTGCCATCAGTGACCTAGCGGGGTCAGAGACCCAGTACTTC
- | TRBJ2-7 | - | TRBV6-8 | CASTKGGRYEQYF | TGTGCCAGCACTAAAGGGGGGCGCTACGAGCAGTACTTC
- | TRBJ2-7 | - | TRBV10-3 | CAISDSLQHSYEQYF | TGTGCCATCAGTGATTCCCTACAGCACTCCTACGAGCAGTACTTC
few | TRBJ2-3 | TRBD1 | TRBV5-4 | CASSLGQGATRTQYF | TGTGCCAGCAGCTTGGGGCAGGGGGCTACGAGAACGCAGTATTTT
- | TRBJ1-1 | TRBD1 | TRBV15 | CATSKTGRFHFGAFF | TGTGCCACCAGCAAGACAGGGCGCTTCCATTTCGGAGCTTTCTTT
few | TRBJ1-5 | - | TRBV12-3/TRBV12-4 | CASSQTEFVPQHF | TGTGCCAGCAGTCAGACGGAGTTCGTCCCCCAGCATTTT
few | TRBJ2-3 | - | TRBV7-2 | CASSQRGRGVTDTQYF | TGTGCCAGCAGCCAAAGGGGGCGGGGTGTCACAGATACGCAGTATTTT
few | TRBJ2-5 | TRBD2 | TRBV7-9 | CASSFHGTSGGLPTQYF | TGTGCCAGCAGCTTCCACGGGACTAGCGGGGGGCTACCGACCCAGTACTTC
- | TRBJ1-1 | - | TRBV11-3 | CASSPHGVNTEAFF | TGTGCCAGCAGCCCACACGGGGTGAACACTGAAGCTTTCTTT
- | TRBJ2-5 | - | TRBV7-4 | CASSPLRGIETQYF | TGTGCCAGCAGCCCCCTGCGAGGGATAGAGACCCAGTACTTC
few | TRBJ2-7 | - | TRBV4-1 | CASSQDSRGPEQYF | TGCGCCAGCAGCCAAGATTCGAGAGGGCCCGAGCAGTACTTC
many | TRBJ2-5 | - | TRBV12-3/TRBV12-4 | CASTNLAQHRETQYF | TGTGCCAGCACCAACCTGGCGCAACACCGAGAGACCCAGTACTTC
- | TRBJ2-1 | TRBD2 | TRBV20-1 | CSASLAGGPGNEQFF | TGCAGTGCTAGTCTAGCGGGAGGGCCTGGGAATGAGCAGTTCTTC
few | TRBJ2-5 | TRBD2 | TRBV7-8 | CASSLDGRAFIRETQYF | TGTGCCAGCAGCTTAGACGGGAGGGCCTTTATACGAGAGACCCAGTACTTC
- | TRBJ2-1 | TRBD2 | TRBV6-6 | CASSYASGRAGHEQFF | TGTGCCAGCAGTTATGCTAGCGGGAGGGCCGGTCATGAGCAGTTCTTC
- | TRBJ2-2 | - | TRBV7-6 | CASSFQGGDTGELFF | TGTGCCAGCAGCTTCCAAGGGGGTGACACCGGGGAGCTGTTTTTT
few | TRBJ1-5 | TRBD1 | TRBV12-3/TRBV12-4 | CASSFGQVRQPQHF | TGTGCCAGCAGTTTCGGACAGGTTAGGCAGCCCCAGCATTTT
- | TRBJ1-4 | - | TRBV10-1 | CASSEGQGIGTNEKLFF | TGCGCCAGCAGTGAAGGGCAGGGCATCGGGACTAATGAAAAACTGTTTTTT
- | TRBJ2-2 | - | TRBV5-1 | CASSLGGADTGELFF | TGCGCCAGCAGCTTGGGAGGAGCGGACACCGGGGAGCTGTTTTTT